Listed here are 16 T cell receptor beta chains from one sample, sequenced in a study of PD-1 blockade in classical Hodgkin lymphoma. The protocol was immunoSEQ multiplex PCR, while the TCRdb copy is restricted to in-frame clones and leaves out a portion. Found here are over 50,000 clones, approximately 86% of them singletons; the top ten hold 6% to 7.5%. Specified time point: cycle 4 day 1 (C4D1), after more than five weeks of nivolumab. Brentuximab vedotin exposure varied among the patients, all of whom had relapsed after autologous stem cell transplantation. Sequences were derived from peripheral blood mononuclear cells (PBMCs), sampled before the fourth cycle of nivolumab. The receptors originated from a human donor with classical Hodgkin lymphoma.

The chain recombines TRBV5-4 with TRBJ2-7; TRBD1 matches 10 bases. Trimming removed 5 bases from V and 4 bases from J; junction bases left unmatched: 9. The germline gives CDR1 SGHNT, CDR2 YYREEE (reference sequence). This CDR3 region has 15 residues. CDR3 coding DNA: TGTGCCAGCAGAAATTGGACAGGGGGGTCATACGAGCAGTACTTC. This encodes CASRNWTGGSYEQYF.

The V and J genes are TRBV5-4 and TRBJ2-1; 8 bases align to TRBD2. The CDR3 contains 14 residues. The trim removed 4 bases at V and 7 bases at J, leaving 7 bases unmatched. Germline V CDR1 and CDR2: SGHNT, YYREEE (reference sequence). As DNA, the CDR3 is TGTGCCAGCAGCGGAGCGGGAGTTGGGAATGAGCAGTTCTTC. Encoded protein: CASSGAGVGNEQFF. Looking up the rest from reference TRBV5-4 and TRBJ2-1 gives the full variable domain: ETGVTQSPTHLIKTRGQQVTLRCSSQSGHNTVSWYQQALGQGPQFIFQYYREEENGRGNFPPRFSGLQFPNYSSELNVNALELDDSALYLCASSGAGVGNEQFFGPGTRLTVL.

V and J are TRBV4-1 and TRBJ2-5; a possible D gene is TRBD1 (6 bases). The CDR3 has 14 amino acids. The ends were cut back, 0 bases at V and 5 bases at J, with 10 bases in the middle. Germline V gene sequence: CDR1 MGHRA, CDR2 YSYEKL. The CDR3 nucleotides read TGCGCCAGCAGCCAAGATACAGGGCGGGAGACCCAGTACTTC. This codes for CASSQDTGRETQYF.

This clone was recorded once. This sequence joins TRBV4-1 and TRBJ1-1; D may be TRBD1 (5 bases). The CDR3 has 13 residues. CDR1 and CDR2 from the germline V gene are MGHRA and YSYEKL. V lost 0 bases, J lost 11 bases, and 13 bases lay in between. In DNA form, the CDR3 reads TGCGCCAGCAGCCAAGAGGGGCCTCGGAGGGCTTTCTTT. It specifies CASSQEGPRRAFF.

The chain uses TRBV28 and TRBJ1-5; D is unclear. CDR1 and CDR2 from the germline V gene are MDHEN and SYDVKM. The CDR3 is 15 amino acids. The V end was cut by 6 bases, the J end by 3 bases, with 15 bases between. The CDR3 DNA sequence: TGTGCCAGCAGATTTACGGGGAAACTCAATCAGCCCCAGCATTTT. Amino acid sequence: CASRFTGKLNQPQHF.

The chain joins TRBV28 to TRBJ2-6, with D perhaps matching TRBD2 (5 bases). CDR3 length equals 18 residues. The V end lost 2 bases, the J end lost 0 bases, and 14 bases lay between the germline ends. Per the germline V gene, CDR1 is MDHEN and CDR2 is SYDVKM. The CDR3 bases are TGTGCCAGCAGTTTAGGAGGAGCCCCTAGCTCTGGGGCCAACGTCCTGACTTTC. This translates into CASSLGGAPSSGANVLTF.

The chain links TRBV5-1 to TRBJ2-1; 8 positions agree with TRBD2. Trimming removed 0 bases from V and 7 bases from J; junction bases left unmatched: 0. Germline CDR1 and CDR2: SGHRS and YFSETQ. This CDR3 is 13 amino acids long. CDR3 loop: CASSLGLANEQFF. The CDR3 DNA is TGCGCCAGCAGCTTGGGACTAGCGAATGAGCAGTTCTTC. Combining the CDR3 with reference TRBV5-1 and TRBJ2-1 gives the whole variable domain KAGVTQTPRYLIKTRGQQVTLSCSPISGHRSVSWYQQTPGQGLQFLFEYFSETQRNKGNFPGRFSGRQFSNSRSEMNVSTLELGDSALYLCASSLGLANEQFFGPGTRLTVL.

The V call is TRBV9, the J call TRBJ2-1; D is possibly TRBD1 or TRBD2 (6 bases each). Between the trimmed V and J ends, which lost 0 bases and 9 bases, there was a span of 10 bases. The CDR3 length is 13 residues. Germline CDR1 and CDR2: SGDLS and YYNGEE. This chain's CDR3 is CASSVGGAGEQFF. The CDR3 nucleotides are TGTGCCAGCAGCGTAGGGGGGGCCGGTGAGCAGTTCTTC.

The table lists this clone with a count of one. V and J are TRBV4-1 and TRBJ1-5; D call uncertain. The V gene lost 0 bases and the J gene lost 1 base, with 1 base spanning the gap. This CDR3 has 13 residues. Germline lookup yields CDR1 MGHRA and CDR2 YSYEKL. CDR3 coding DNA: TGCGCCAGCAGCCAAGAAAGCAATCAGCCCCAGCATTTT. Its translation: CASSQESNQPQHF.

The chain has TRBV5-6 and TRBJ2-7, with no clear D. With 0 bases removed from V and 5 bases from J, the gap between germline ends came to 9 bases. This CDR3 is 13 amino acids long. Germline loops: CDR1 SGHDT, CDR2 YYEEEE. The DNA for the CDR3 is TGTGCCAGCAGCTTGGTTGGGCCACACGAGCAGTACTTC. Residues: CASSLVGPHEQYF.

J is TRBJ2-7 and V is TRBV28, with 9 nucleotides matching TRBD1. This CDR3 has 15 residues. The V segment lost 6 bases and the J segment 3 bases; nucleotides outside the gene matches: 9. In germline, CDR1 is MDHEN, CDR2 SYDVKM. CDR3 DNA: TGTGCCAGCAGACCGGACAGGGGCGCGGGCTACGAGCAGTACTTC. Encoded protein: CASRPDRGAGYEQYF. Supplemented by reference TRBV28 and TRBJ2-7, the full variable domain reads DVKVTQSSRYLVKRTGEKVFLECVQDMDHENMFWYRQDPGLGLRLIYFSYDVKMKEKGDIPEGYSVSREKKERFSLILESASTNQTSMYLCASRPDRGAGYEQYFGPGTRLTVT.

The J gene is TRBJ1-2, the V gene TRBV7-9; D is ambiguous. CDR3 length: 14 residues. Trimming removed 5 bases at V and 6 bases at J, with 16 bases between. Germline CDR1 reads SEHNR; CDR2 reads FQNEAQ (reference sequence). CDR3 amino acids: CASSPTGVANGYTF. In DNA form, the CDR3 reads TGTGCCAGCAGCCCAACCGGGGTGGCTAATGGCTACACCTTC.

This chain connects TRBV29-1 to TRBJ2-7, with D possibly TRBD2 on 6 matching bases. Germline CDR1 is SQVTM and CDR2 is ANQGSEA. This CDR3 is 13 amino acids long. Trimming stripped 4 bases from V and 0 bases from J, with 10 bases between. For the CDR3, the DNA is TGCAGCGTTGGGGACTTGGGCTCCTACGAGCAGTACTTC. Translating gives CSVGDLGSYEQYF.

This rearrangement joins TRBV6-5 to TRBJ1-2; D remains unclear. Trimming pared 0 bases from V and 4 bases from J, leaving 6 bases between. The CDR3 runs to 13 residues. Germline V gene data show CDR1 as MNHEY and CDR2 as SVGAGI. CDR3 region: CASSYSKSYGYTF. The CDR3 bases are TGTGCCAGCAGTTACTCGAAAAGCTATGGCTACACCTTC.

The chain combines TRBV29-1 with TRBJ1-2, with D unclear. This CDR3 comprises 11 residues. The germline V gene has CDR1 SQVTM and CDR2 ANQGSEA. The ends were cut back, 6 bases at V and 8 bases at J, with 13 bases in the middle. This CDR3 is CSVRQSGGYTF. In nucleotides, the CDR3 is TGCAGCGTCCGGCAATCGGGCGGCTACACCTTC.

V and J are TRBV6-1 and TRBJ1-3, with D possibly being TRBD1 (5 bases). V was pared by 8 bases and J by 0 bases, with 14 bases between. CDR1 and CDR2 (germline): MNHNS, SASEGT. The length of the CDR3 is 15 residues. This CDR3 is CASFKGFNSGNTIYF. The CDR3 nucleotides read TGTGCCAGCTTCAAGGGGTTTAACTCTGGAAACACCATATATTTT.